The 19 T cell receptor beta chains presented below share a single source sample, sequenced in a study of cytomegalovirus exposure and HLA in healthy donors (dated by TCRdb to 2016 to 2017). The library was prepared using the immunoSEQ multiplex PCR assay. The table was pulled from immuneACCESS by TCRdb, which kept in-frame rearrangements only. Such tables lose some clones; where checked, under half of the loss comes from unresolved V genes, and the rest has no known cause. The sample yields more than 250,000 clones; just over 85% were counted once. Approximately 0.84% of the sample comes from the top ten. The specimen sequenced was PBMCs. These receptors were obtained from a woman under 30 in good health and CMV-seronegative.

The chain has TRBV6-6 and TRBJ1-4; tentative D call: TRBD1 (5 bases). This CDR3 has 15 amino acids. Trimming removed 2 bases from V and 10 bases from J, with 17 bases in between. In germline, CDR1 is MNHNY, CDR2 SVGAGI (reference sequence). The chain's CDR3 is CASSYGLKQGSKLFF. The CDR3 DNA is TGTGCCAGCAGTTACGGGTTAAAGCAGGGTTCAAAACTGTTTTTT.

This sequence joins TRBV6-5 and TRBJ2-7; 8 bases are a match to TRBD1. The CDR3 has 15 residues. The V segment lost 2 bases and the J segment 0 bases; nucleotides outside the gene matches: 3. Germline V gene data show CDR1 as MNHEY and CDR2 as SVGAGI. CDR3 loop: CASSYTGQVSYEQYF. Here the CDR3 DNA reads TGTGCCAGCAGTTACACGGGACAGGTCTCCTACGAGCAGTACTTC.

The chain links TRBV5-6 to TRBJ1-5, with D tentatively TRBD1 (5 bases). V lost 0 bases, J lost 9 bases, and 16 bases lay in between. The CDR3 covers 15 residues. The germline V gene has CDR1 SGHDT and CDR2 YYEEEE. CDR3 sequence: CASSLGGQGKGPQHF. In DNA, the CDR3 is TGTGCCAGCAGCTTGGGAGGTCAGGGCAAGGGGCCCCAGCATTTT.

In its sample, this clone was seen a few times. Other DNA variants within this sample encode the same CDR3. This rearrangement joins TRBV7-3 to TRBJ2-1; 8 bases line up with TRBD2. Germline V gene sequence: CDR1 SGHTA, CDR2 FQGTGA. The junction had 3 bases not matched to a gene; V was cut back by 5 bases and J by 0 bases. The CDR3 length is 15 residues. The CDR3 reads CASSLSGSSYNEQFF. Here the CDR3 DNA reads TGTGCCAGCAGCCTCAGCGGGAGCTCCTACAATGAGCAGTTCTTC. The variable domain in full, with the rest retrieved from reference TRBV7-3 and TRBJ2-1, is GAGVSQTPSNKVTEKGKYVELRCDPISGHTALYWYRQSLGQGPEFLIYFQGTGAADDSGLPNDRFFAVRPEGSVSTLKIQRTERGDSAVYLCASSLSGSSYNEQFFGPGTRLTVL.

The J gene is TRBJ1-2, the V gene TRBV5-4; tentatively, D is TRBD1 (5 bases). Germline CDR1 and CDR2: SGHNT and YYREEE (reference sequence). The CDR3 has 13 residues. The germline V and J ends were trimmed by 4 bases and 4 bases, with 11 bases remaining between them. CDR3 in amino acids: CASSPDRSYGYTF. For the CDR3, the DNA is TGTGCCAGCAGCCCTGACAGAAGCTATGGCTACACCTTC.

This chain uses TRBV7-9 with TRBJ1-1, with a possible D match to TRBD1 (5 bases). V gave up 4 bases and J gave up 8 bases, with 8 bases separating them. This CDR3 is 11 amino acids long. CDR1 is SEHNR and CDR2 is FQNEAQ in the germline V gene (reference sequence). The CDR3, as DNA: TGTGCCAGCAGCTCATCAGGGGAAGCTTTCTTT. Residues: CASSSSGEAFF.

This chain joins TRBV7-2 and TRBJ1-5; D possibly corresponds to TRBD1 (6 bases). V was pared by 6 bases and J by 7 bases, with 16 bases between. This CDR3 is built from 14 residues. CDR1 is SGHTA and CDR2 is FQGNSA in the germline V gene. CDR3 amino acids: CASSPGGGGQPQHF. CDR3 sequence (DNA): TGTGCCAGCAGTCCTGGGGGGGGCGGCCAGCCCCAGCATTTT. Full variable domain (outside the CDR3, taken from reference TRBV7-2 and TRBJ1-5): GAGVSQSPSNKVTEKGKDVELRCDPISGHTALYWYRQSLGQGLEFLIYFQGNSAPDKSGLPSDRFSAERTGGSVSTLTIQRTQQEDSAVYLCASSPGGGGQPQHFGDGTRLSIL.

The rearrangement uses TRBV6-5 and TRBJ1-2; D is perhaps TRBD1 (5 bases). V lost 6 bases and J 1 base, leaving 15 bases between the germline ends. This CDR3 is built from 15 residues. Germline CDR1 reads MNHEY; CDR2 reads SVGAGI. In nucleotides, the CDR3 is TGTGCCAGCAGCCTTCGGGGGGAGCATAACTATGGCTACACCTTC. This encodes CASSLRGEHNYGYTF.

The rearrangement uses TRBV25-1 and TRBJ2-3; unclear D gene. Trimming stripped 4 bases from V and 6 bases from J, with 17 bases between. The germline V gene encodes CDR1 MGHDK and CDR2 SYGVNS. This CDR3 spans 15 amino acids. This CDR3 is CASSAPKPGYDTQYF. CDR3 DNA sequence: TGTGCCAGCAGTGCCCCAAAACCCGGGTATGATACGCAGTATTTT.

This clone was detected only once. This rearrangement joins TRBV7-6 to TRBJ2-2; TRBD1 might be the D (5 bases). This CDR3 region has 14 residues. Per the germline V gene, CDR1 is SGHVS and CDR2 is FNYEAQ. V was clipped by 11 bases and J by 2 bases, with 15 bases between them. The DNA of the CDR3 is TGTGCCTCCCGACAGACAGATAACACCGGGGAGCTGTTTTTT. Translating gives CASRQTDNTGELFF.

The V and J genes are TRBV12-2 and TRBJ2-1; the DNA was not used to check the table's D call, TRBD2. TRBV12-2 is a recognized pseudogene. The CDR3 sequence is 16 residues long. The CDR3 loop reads CASRLGPGGSYNEQFF. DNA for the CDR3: TGTGCAAGTCGCTTAGGTCCGGGAGGGTCCTACAATGAGCAGTTCTTC.

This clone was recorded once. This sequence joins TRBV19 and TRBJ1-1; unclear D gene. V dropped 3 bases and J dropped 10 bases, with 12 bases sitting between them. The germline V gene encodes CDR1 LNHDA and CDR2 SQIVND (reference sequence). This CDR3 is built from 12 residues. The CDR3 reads CASSIGLPGAFF. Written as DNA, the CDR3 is TGTGCCAGTAGTATCGGCCTTCCGGGAGCTTTCTTT.

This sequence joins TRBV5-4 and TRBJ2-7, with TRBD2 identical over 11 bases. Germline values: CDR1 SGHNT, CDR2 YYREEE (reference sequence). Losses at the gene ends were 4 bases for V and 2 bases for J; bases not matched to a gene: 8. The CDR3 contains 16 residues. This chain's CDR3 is CASSPGTSGTTYEQYF. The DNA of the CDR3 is TGTGCCAGCAGCCCTGGGACTAGCGGTACCACCTACGAGCAGTACTTC.

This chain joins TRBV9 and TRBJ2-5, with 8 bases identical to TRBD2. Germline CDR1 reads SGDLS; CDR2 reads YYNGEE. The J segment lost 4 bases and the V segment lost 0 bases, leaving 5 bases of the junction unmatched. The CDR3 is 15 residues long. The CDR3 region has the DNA TGTGCCAGCAGCGTAGTGCCAAGCGGGAGAGAGACCCAGTACTTC. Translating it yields CASSVVPSGRETQYF.

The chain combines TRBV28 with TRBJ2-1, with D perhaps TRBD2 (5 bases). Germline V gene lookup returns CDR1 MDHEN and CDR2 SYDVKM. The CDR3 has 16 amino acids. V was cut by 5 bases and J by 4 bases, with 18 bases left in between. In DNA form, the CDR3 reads TGTGCCAGCAGTCGCGGCAGGAGCGGATTATACAATGAGCAGTTCTTC. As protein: CASSRGRSGLYNEQFF.

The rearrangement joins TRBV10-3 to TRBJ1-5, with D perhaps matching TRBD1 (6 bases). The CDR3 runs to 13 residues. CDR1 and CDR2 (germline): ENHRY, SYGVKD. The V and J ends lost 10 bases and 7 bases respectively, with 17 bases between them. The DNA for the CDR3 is TGTGCCACCGCGGACAGCCAACTCCAGCCCCAGCATTTT. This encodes CATADSQLQPQHF.

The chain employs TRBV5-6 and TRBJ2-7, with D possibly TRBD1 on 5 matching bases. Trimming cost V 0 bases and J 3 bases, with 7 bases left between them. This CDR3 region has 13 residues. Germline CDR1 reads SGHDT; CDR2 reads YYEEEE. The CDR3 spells CASSLAQGYEQYF. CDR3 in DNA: TGTGCCAGCAGCTTGGCTCAGGGCTACGAGCAGTACTTC.

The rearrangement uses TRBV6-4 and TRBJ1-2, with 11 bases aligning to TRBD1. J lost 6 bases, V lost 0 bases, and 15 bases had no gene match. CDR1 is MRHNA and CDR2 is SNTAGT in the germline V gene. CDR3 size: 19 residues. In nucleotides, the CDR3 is TGTGCCAGCAGTGACTCCGGGTCTGGACGGGACAGGGGGAGGAATGGCTACACCTTC. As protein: CASSDSGSGRDRGRNGYTF.

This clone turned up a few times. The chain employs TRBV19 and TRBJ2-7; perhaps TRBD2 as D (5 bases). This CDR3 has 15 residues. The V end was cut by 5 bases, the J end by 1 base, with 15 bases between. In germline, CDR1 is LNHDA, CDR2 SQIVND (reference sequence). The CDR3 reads CASSRLGDPSYEQYF. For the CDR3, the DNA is TGTGCCAGTAGTCGCTTGGGAGACCCGTCCTACGAGCAGTACTTC.